This entry lists 29 T cell receptor beta chains sequenced from one sample in a study of graft-versus-host responses after intestinal transplantation. Sequenced by immunoSEQ multiplex PCR; TCRdb stores in-frame clones only, minus some. This sample has some 9,600 clones, with around nine tenths found just once. The sequences come from PBMCs, collected 240 to 250 days after intestinal transplant. These receptors were collected from a human patient who received an intestinal transplant, so some T cells may come from the graft donor.

The CDR3 DNA reads as TGTGCCAGCAGCGCCAGCTCCTACGAGCAGTACTTC. Translating gives CASSASSYEQYF. The J gene is TRBJ2-7, the V gene TRBV9; D remains ambiguous. Germline values: CDR1 SGDLS, CDR2 YYNGEE. The V gene lost 3 bases and the J gene lost 0 bases, with 4 bases spanning the gap. This CDR3 is 12 amino acids long.

The genes are TRBV6-4 and TRBJ2-3, with TRBD1 identical over 8 bases. Germline V gene data show CDR1 as MRHNA and CDR2 as SNTAGT. The CDR3 is made up of 16 amino acids. Trimming at V came to 0 bases and at J to 1 base, leaving 3 bases not matched to a gene. CDR3 nucleotides: TGTGCCAGCAGTGACTCTCCGGGACAGGGCACAGATACGCAGTATTTT. Translation gives CASSDSPGQGTDTQYF.

V gene TRBV5-1 combines with J gene TRBJ2-7, with D unclear. Germline values: CDR1 SGHRS, CDR2 YFSETQ. The CDR3 spans 13 residues. V was shortened by 0 bases and J by 5 bases, with 9 bases between the two germline ends. CDR3 nucleotides: TGCGCCAGCAGCTTGGGGATAGCTGACGAGCAGTACTTC. This sequence encodes CASSLGIADEQYF.

V usage is TRBV9 and J usage is TRBJ1-2, with 7 nucleotides matching TRBD1. Germline V CDR1 and CDR2: SGDLS, YYNGEE. The CDR3 spans 14 residues. V was clipped by 7 bases and J by 0 bases; unmatched bases: 6. The CDR3, as DNA: TGTGCCAGCCGGGACAGCCTCTCTAACTATGGCTACACCTTC. Protein: CASRDSLSNYGYTF.

V and J are TRBV28 and TRBJ1-2, with unresolved D. The V gene lost 2 bases and the J gene lost 4 bases, with 11 bases spanning the gap. This CDR3 has 14 amino acids. The germline CDR1 and CDR2 sequences are MDHEN and SYDVKM. CDR3 loop: CASSLPGDLYGYTF. Written as DNA, the CDR3 is TGTGCCAGCAGTTTACCGGGAGACCTCTATGGCTACACCTTC.

The V and J genes are TRBV28 and TRBJ2-7; D remains unclear. CDR1 is MDHEN and CDR2 is SYDVKM in the germline V gene. This CDR3 has 10 amino acids. The V end was cut by 7 bases, the J end by 6 bases, with 7 bases between. CDR3 coding DNA: TGTGCCAGCAACGGCGCCGAGCAGTACTTC. As protein: CASNGAEQYF.

This CDR3 is CASSLAQDSYEQYF. The CDR3 DNA sequence: TGTGCCAGCAGCTTAGCTCAGGACTCCTACGAGCAGTACTTC. V and J are TRBV13 and TRBJ2-7; no definite D call. CDR1 is PRHDT and CDR2 is FYEKMQ in the germline V gene (reference sequence). This CDR3 is 14 amino acids long. V dropped 1 base and J dropped 0 bases, with 7 bases sitting between them.

This clone has only a few counts. The chain uses TRBV27 and TRBJ2-7; D gene uncertain. Per germline, CDR1 MNHEY and CDR2 SMNVEV (reference sequence). The CDR3 runs 13 residues. V lost 0 bases and J 1 base, leaving 4 bases between the germline ends. The CDR3 region has the DNA TGTGCCAGCAGTTTATCGCGGTCCTACGAGCAGTACTTC. Protein product: CASSLSRSYEQYF.

This chain connects TRBV7-8 to TRBJ1-5; possible D gene TRBD1, 5 bases. CDR3 size: 14 residues. Germline CDR1 reads SGHVS; CDR2 reads FQNEAQ. V lost 2 bases and J 6 bases, leaving 11 bases between the germline ends. Written as DNA, the CDR3 is TGTGCCAGCAGCTTACAGGGAGGGAGTCAGCCCCAGCATTTT. As protein: CASSLQGGSQPQHF.

This rearrangement joins TRBV28 to TRBJ2-3; 7 nucleotides line up with TRBD1. Germline V gives CDR1 MDHEN, CDR2 SYDVKM. J lost 6 bases, V lost 5 bases, and 5 bases had no gene match. The CDR3 spans 13 residues. The CDR3 DNA reads TGTGCCAGCAGTACTACAGGGGCCGATACGCAGTATTTT. As protein: CASSTTGADTQYF. Together with reference TRBV28 and TRBJ2-3, the CDR3 gives the full variable domain: DVKVTQSSRYLVKRTGEKVFLECVQDMDHENMFWYRQDPGLGLRLIYFSYDVKMKEKGDIPEGYSVSREKKERFSLILESASTNQTSMYLCASSTTGADTQYFGPGTRLTVL.

The chain couples TRBV6-1 to TRBJ1-5, with D hard to call. Germline CDR1 reads MNHNS; CDR2 reads SASEGT. The CDR3 contains 14 residues. The ends were cut back, 1 base at V and 2 bases at J, with 6 bases in the middle. The CDR3 DNA follows: TGTGCCAGCAGTGAAGGGTTGGGCAATCAGCCCCAGCATTTT. Encoded protein: CASSEGLGNQPQHF.

This chain links TRBV28 with TRBJ2-5; tentatively, D is TRBD1 (6 bases). The CDR3 has 12 amino acids. CDR1 MDHEN and CDR2 SYDVKM come from the germline V gene. V was cut by 4 bases and J by 5 bases, with 8 bases left in between. The CDR3 bases are TGTGCCAGCAGTTGGGACATGGAGACCCAGTACTTC. This sequence encodes CASSWDMETQYF.

This rearrangement joins TRBV6-5 to TRBJ2-4, with a tentative D call TRBD1 (7 bases). Germline CDR1 is MNHEY and CDR2 is SVGAGI. The V end lost 7 bases, the J end lost 7 bases, and 11 bases lay between the germline ends. The CDR3 consists of 12 residues. CDR3 loop: CASTPGGNIQYF. The CDR3 coding sequence is TGTGCCAGCACCCCAGGGGGGAACATTCAGTACTTC.

This chain joins TRBV11-2 and TRBJ2-3; 7 bases are shared with TRBD2. The CDR3 covers 15 residues. Germline values: CDR1 SGHAT, CDR2 FQNNGV. V lost 1 base and J lost 3; bases outside the gene matches: 4. The CDR3 reads CASSLVVGGTDTQYF. In nucleotides, the CDR3 is TGTGCCAGCAGCTTAGTCGTGGGGGGGACAGATACGCAGTATTTT.

This rearrangement joins TRBV9 to TRBJ1-2; D is unclear. The V end was cut by 0 bases, the J end by 2 bases, with 17 bases between. This CDR3 is built from 17 residues. Per germline, CDR1 SGDLS and CDR2 YYNGEE. The CDR3 nucleotides are TGTGCCAGCAGCGTAGACCCCGTCTTGCTGATCAACTATGGCTACACCTTC. As protein: CASSVDPVLLINYGYTF.

This clone was recorded a few times. V is TRBV6-1 and J is TRBJ2-7; the match to TRBD2 covers 12 bases. Trimming cost V 0 bases and J 4 bases; bases outside gene matches: 1. Per germline, CDR1 MNHNS and CDR2 SASEGT. The CDR3 extends over 15 amino acids. CDR3 in DNA: TGTGCCAGCAGTGAAGCGACTAGCGGGAGTTACGAGCAGTACTTC. Residues: CASSEATSGSYEQYF.

This chain uses TRBV15 with TRBJ2-7; 8 bases align to TRBD2. Germline CDR1 reads LNHNV; CDR2 reads YYDKDF (reference sequence). V shed 1 base, J shed 4 bases, and the junction held 6 bases outside the gene matches. This CDR3 comprises 15 residues. The CDR3 DNA sequence: TGTGCCACCAGCAGAGTTGTCGCGGGAGGATACGAGCAGTACTTC. The encoded protein is CATSRVVAGGYEQYF. Looking up the rest from reference TRBV15 and TRBJ2-7 gives the full variable domain: DAMVIQNPRYQVTQFGKPVTLSCSQTLNHNVMYWYQQKSSQAPKLLFHYYDKDFNNEADTPDNFQSRRPNTSFCFLDIRSPGLGDTAMYLCATSRVVAGGYEQYFGPGTRLTVT.

The chain is built from TRBV2 and TRBJ2-1, with 11 bases identical to TRBD1. This CDR3 region has 15 residues. CDR1 is SNHLY and CDR2 is FYNNEI in the germline V gene. The V segment lost 4 bases and the J segment 9 bases; nucleotides outside the gene matches: 8. The CDR3 DNA sequence: TGTGCCAGCAGTGTACCCGGGACAGGGGGTCTTGAGCAGTTCTTC. Protein: CASSVPGTGGLEQFF.

V is TRBV5-1 and J is TRBJ1-3, with D maybe TRBD1 (5 bases). The V and J ends lost 7 bases and 4 bases respectively, with 18 bases between them. This CDR3 contains 15 residues. Germline CDR1 and CDR2: SGHRS and YFSETQ. This CDR3 is CASGGPGGGGNTIYF. The CDR3 coding sequence is TGCGCCAGCGGCGGGCCCGGGGGAGGCGGAAACACCATATATTTT.

DNA for the CDR3: TGTGCCTGGACCCCGAGCGGGGGTGAGCAGTACTTC. Protein product: CAWTPSGGEQYF. This chain connects TRBV30 to TRBJ2-7; TRBD2 aligns across 8 bases. The junction had 6 bases not matched to a gene; V was cut back by 4 bases and J by 7 bases. There are 12 residues in the CDR3. CDR1 is GTSNPN and CDR2 is SVGIG in the germline V gene (reference sequence).

The J gene is TRBJ2-2, the V gene TRBV4-3, with 7 nucleotides matching TRBD2. Trimming cost V 2 bases and J 6 bases; bases outside gene matches: 6. Germline loops: CDR1 LGHNA, CDR2 YSLEER. The CDR3 consists of 15 residues. CDR3 in DNA: TGCGCCAGCAGCCAACAGTTACTAGCGTCCGGGGAGCTGTTTTTT. Translation: CASSQQLLASGELFF.

The DNA of the CDR3 is TGTGCCAGCCGGCCCGCCGACTTGATCCAAGAGACCCAGTACTTC. Amino acid sequence: CASRPADLIQETQYF. The chain combines TRBV18 with TRBJ2-5; the D is unclear. In germline, CDR1 is KGHSH, CDR2 LQKENI. This CDR3 spans 15 amino acids. Trimming cost V 8 bases and J 1 base, with 17 bases left between them.

The J gene is TRBJ2-1, the V gene TRBV9, with TRBD2 matching over 11 bases. Germline CDR1 reads SGDLS; CDR2 reads YYNGEE. J lost 4 bases, V lost 0 bases, and 3 bases had no gene match. The CDR3 contains 16 residues. CDR3 in DNA: TGTGCCAGCAGCGTAGGTGCTAGCGGGAGGTACAATGAGCAGTTCTTC. Protein: CASSVGASGRYNEQFF.

Comment on this clone: This sample also contains other DNA sequences that code for the same CDR3. This chain uses TRBV7-2 with TRBJ2-5; D gene unclear. The germline V gene encodes CDR1 SGHTA and CDR2 FQGNSA. The CDR3 runs 14 residues. V lost 0 bases and J lost 0, with 5 bases in between. The CDR3 DNA follows: TGTGCCAGCAGCTTAGCCAGGAACCAAGAGACCCAGTACTTC. Translated, it gives CASSLARNQETQYF.

This clone appeared a single time. V and J are TRBV2 and TRBJ2-1; 13 bases are shared with TRBD2. This CDR3 contains 16 residues. The V gene's germline CDR1 is SNHLY and CDR2 FYNNEI. V dropped 3 bases and J dropped 9; count of bases not matched to a gene: 8. This CDR3 reads CASSDPRTSGRSEQFF. CDR3 DNA sequence: TGTGCCAGCAGTGACCCGCGGACTAGCGGGAGAAGTGAGCAGTTCTTC.

The chain carries TRBV19 and TRBJ2-7; 7 bases are shared with TRBD1. This CDR3 spans 14 amino acids. Germline trimming cut 3 bases from V and 0 bases from J; bases unmatched to any gene: 2. Per the germline V gene, CDR1 is LNHDA and CDR2 is SQIVND (reference sequence). The CDR3 DNA sequence: TGTGCCAGTAGTATGACAGGGACCTCCTACGAGCAGTACTTC. This sequence encodes CASSMTGTSYEQYF.

This CDR3 is CASSIGVWRGQWWSLQQDNEQFF. The CDR3 bases are TGTGCCAGCAGTATAGGGGTATGGAGGGGGCAATGGTGGAGCCTCCAGCAGGACAATGAGCAGTTCTTC. The V call is TRBV27, the J call TRBJ2-1; D may be TRBD1 (7 bases). The CDR3 loop spans 23 amino acids. V lost 5 bases and J 5 bases, leaving 40 bases between the germline ends. Germline loops: CDR1 MNHEY, CDR2 SMNVEV (reference sequence).

The V and J genes are TRBV29-1 and TRBJ2-1; D is ambiguous. The germline V and J ends were trimmed by 3 bases and 3 bases, with 3 bases remaining between them. The CDR3 is 11 amino acids. CDR1 is SQVTM, CDR2 ANQGSEA, per germline. The CDR3 bases are TGCAGCGTTGAGGACTACAATGAGCAGTTCTTC. Protein: CSVEDYNEQFF.

This rearrangement joins TRBV7-9 to TRBJ2-3; 11 bases are shared with TRBD2. Trimming took 9 bases from V and 5 from J; bases not matched to a gene: 7. The CDR3 loop spans 14 amino acids. In germline, CDR1 is SEHNR, CDR2 FQNEAQ (reference sequence). The CDR3 protein is CASQGGTSGDTQYF. CDR3 sequence (DNA): TGTGCCAGTCAAGGCGGGACTAGCGGAGATACGCAGTATTTT.